These 16 T cell receptor beta chains came from one sample sequenced in a study of blood T cell repertoires in COVID-19. Libraries were prepared by immunoSEQ multiplex PCR; TCRdb keeps only in-frame clonotypes and omits some of them. The sample includes hundreds of thousands of clones, 85% to 90% of them seen just once. The sequenced sample consisted of peripheral blood. Source of these receptors: a woman in her 70s with COVID-19, enrolled during active disease.

This chain uses TRBV2 with TRBJ2-2; D remains unclear. With 0 bases removed from V and 1 base from J, the gap between germline ends came to 6 bases. The CDR3 consists of 15 residues. CDR1 SNHLY and CDR2 FYNNEI come from the germline V gene. The CDR3 is CASSEARQNTGELFF. The CDR3 region has the DNA TGTGCCAGCAGTGAAGCGCGGCAGAACACCGGGGAGCTGTTTTTT.

The chain uses TRBV6-5 and TRBJ1-2, with D maybe TRBD1 (6 bases). Trimming pared 5 bases from V and 3 bases from J, leaving 13 bases between. The CDR3 loop spans 14 amino acids. The germline gives CDR1 MNHEY, CDR2 SVGAGI. CDR3 amino acids: CASSRQGSYYGYTF. CDR3 DNA sequence: TGTGCCAGCAGTCGTCAGGGGTCATACTATGGCTACACCTTC.

The chain joins TRBV24-1 to TRBJ1-3, with D tentatively TRBD1 (6 bases). Germline CDR1 KGHDR, CDR2 SFDVKD. The length of the CDR3 is 15 residues. The V and J ends lost 4 bases and 2 bases respectively, with 11 bases between them. CDR3 nucleotide sequence: TGTGCCACCAGTGACGCAGGGGACCCTGGAAACACCATATATTTT. Translated, it gives CATSDAGDPGNTIYF.

DNA of the CDR3: TGCGCCAGCAGCATCATAGCGGGTTCCAACAATGAGCAGTTCTTC. It encodes CASSIIAGSNNEQFF. The chain links TRBV5-1 to TRBJ2-1; 7 nucleotides match TRBD2. The CDR3 contains 15 residues. Germline V lookup: CDR1 SGHRS, CDR2 YFSETQ. The V and J ends lost 4 bases and 5 bases, in that order; junction bases with no gene match: 9.

The rearrangement uses TRBV5-4 and TRBJ1-4; D is uncertain. CDR1 is SGHNT, CDR2 YYREEE, per germline (reference sequence). Trimming pared 1 base from V and 5 bases from J, leaving 9 bases between. The CDR3 is made up of 14 amino acids. CDR3 DNA: TGTGCCAGCAGCTTGCATAGTTTGAATGAAAAACTGTTTTTT. Translated: CASSLHSLNEKLFF.

The J gene is TRBJ2-1, the V gene TRBV10-3; tentatively, D is TRBD2 (6 bases). The V end lost 9 bases, the J end lost 5 bases, and 17 bases lay between the germline ends. The CDR3 is 14 residues long. Per germline, CDR1 ENHRY and CDR2 SYGVKD. CDR3 DNA sequence: TGTGCCATTAGGGACTCCCTAACGAACAATGAGCAGTTCTTC. Amino acids: CAIRDSLTNNEQFF.

The genes are TRBV19 and TRBJ1-2; 9 bases are shared with TRBD1. The junction had 7 bases not matched to a gene; V was cut back by 4 bases and J by 4 bases. Germline values: CDR1 LNHDA, CDR2 SQIVND (reference sequence). The CDR3 spans 15 residues. The CDR3: CASSKGTGNFYGYTF. The CDR3 nucleotides read TGTGCCAGTAGTAAAGGGACAGGGAACTTCTATGGCTACACCTTC.

The rearrangement joins TRBV5-1 to TRBJ1-1; 7 nucleotides align to TRBD1. V lost 4 bases, J lost 3 bases, and 15 bases stayed unmatched. Germline loops: CDR1 SGHRS, CDR2 YFSETQ. The CDR3 is made up of 17 amino acids. The CDR3 is CASSPQPQGGIHTEAFF. DNA for the CDR3: TGCGCCAGCAGCCCACAACCGCAGGGGGGAATTCACACTGAAGCTTTCTTT. Looking up the rest from reference TRBV5-1 and TRBJ1-1 gives the full variable domain: KAGVTQTPRYLIKTRGQQVTLSCSPISGHRSVSWYQQTPGQGLQFLFEYFSETQRNKGNFPGRFSGRQFSNSRSEMNVSTLELGDSALYLCASSPQPQGGIHTEAFFGQGTRLTVV.

V is TRBV7-2 and J is TRBJ1-3; D possibly corresponds to TRBD1 (5 bases). The ends were cut back, 2 bases at V and 8 bases at J, with 22 bases in the middle. Germline CDR1 SGHTA, CDR2 FQGNSA. This CDR3 contains 17 residues. The CDR3 spells CASSLSQGASLEDTIYF. DNA of the CDR3: TGTGCCAGCAGCTTATCCCAGGGCGCTTCTCTGGAAGACACCATATATTTT.

Only one count was recorded for this clone. This chain joins TRBV27 and TRBJ2-7; 10 bases match TRBD1. The length of the CDR3 is 14 residues. The germline V gene has CDR1 MNHEY and CDR2 SMNVEV (reference sequence). V gave up 6 bases and J gave up 6 bases; unmatched junction bases: 8. CDR3 DNA: TGTGCCAGCAGGTCCGGGACAGGGGTCCCCGAGCAGTACTTC. Its protein is CASRSGTGVPEQYF.

The J gene is TRBJ1-2, the V gene TRBV10-3; the D gene is possibly TRBD1 (6 bases). The CDR3 covers 16 residues. Germline values: CDR1 ENHRY, CDR2 SYGVKD. The V end was cut by 6 bases, the J end by 4 bases, with 21 bases between. This chain's CDR3 is CAISPRPRDTSYGYTF. CDR3 DNA: TGTGCCATCAGCCCGCGCCCGAGGGACACCAGCTATGGCTACACCTTC.

The chain combines TRBV20-1 with TRBJ2-7; no clear D gene. Germline V gene data show CDR1 as DFQATT and CDR2 as SNEGSKA (reference sequence). The length of the CDR3 is 12 residues. The V end lost 3 bases, the J end lost 4 bases, and 10 bases lay between the germline ends. For the CDR3, the DNA is TGCAGTGCTAGTAGCCGAATGTACGAGCAGTACTTC. This translates into CSASSRMYEQYF.

This chain joins TRBV2 and TRBJ1-6; D call uncertain. The CDR3 loop spans 14 amino acids. V lost 2 bases and J lost 7, with 9 bases in between. The V gene's germline CDR1 is SNHLY and CDR2 FYNNEI. The CDR3: CASSERPGNSPLHF. The CDR3 DNA reads TGTGCCAGCAGTGAAAGGCCAGGAAATTCACCCCTCCACTTT.

This CDR3 reads CASSLPLGTGSNTEAFF. In DNA, the CDR3 is TGTGCCAGCAGTTTACCCCTTGGGACAGGGTCGAACACTGAAGCTTTCTTT. The chain couples TRBV28 to TRBJ1-1; 9 positions match TRBD1. The J segment lost 1 base and the V segment lost 2 bases, leaving 8 bases of the junction unmatched. Germline lookup yields CDR1 MDHEN and CDR2 SYDVKM. CDR3 length: 17 residues.

CDR3 in DNA: TGTGCCTTTGGGACAGGGAACTATGGCTACACCTTC. It specifies CAFGTGNYGYTF. The J gene is TRBJ1-2, the V gene TRBV30; the match to TRBD1 covers 9 bases. This CDR3 contains 12 residues. With V trimmed by 7 bases and J by 2 bases, 2 bases remained unmatched. Looked up from germline, CDR1 is GTSNPN and CDR2 is SVGIG (reference sequence).

The chain carries TRBV7-2 and TRBJ1-4; 7 bases align to TRBD1. Germline V gene lookup returns CDR1 SGHTA and CDR2 FQGNSA. There are 15 residues in the CDR3. The J segment lost 6 bases and the V segment lost 5 bases, leaving 9 bases of the junction unmatched. For the CDR3, the DNA is TGTGCCAGCAGCCCGGGACAGAGCTCTTATGAAAAACTGTTTTTT. It encodes CASSPGQSSYEKLFF. The full variable domain, its missing parts supplied by reference TRBV7-2 and TRBJ1-4, is GAGVSQSPSNKVTEKGKDVELRCDPISGHTALYWYRQSLGQGLEFLIYFQGNSAPDKSGLPSDRFSAERTGGSVSTLTIQRTQQEDSAVYLCASSPGQSSYEKLFFGSGTQLSVL.